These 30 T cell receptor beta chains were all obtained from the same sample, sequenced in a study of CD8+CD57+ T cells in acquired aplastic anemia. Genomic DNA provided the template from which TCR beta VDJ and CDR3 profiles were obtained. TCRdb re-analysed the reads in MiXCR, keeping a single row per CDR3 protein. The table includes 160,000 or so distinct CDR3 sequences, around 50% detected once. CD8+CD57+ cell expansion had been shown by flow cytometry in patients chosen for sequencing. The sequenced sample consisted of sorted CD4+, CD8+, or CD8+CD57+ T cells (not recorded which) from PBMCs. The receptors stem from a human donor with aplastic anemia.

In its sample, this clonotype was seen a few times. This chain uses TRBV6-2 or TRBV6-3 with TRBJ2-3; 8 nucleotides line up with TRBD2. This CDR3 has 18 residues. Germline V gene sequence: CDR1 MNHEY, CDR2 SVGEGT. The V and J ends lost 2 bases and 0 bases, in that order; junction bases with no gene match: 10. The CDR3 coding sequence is TGTGCCAGCAGTTACGGCCCTCTAGGCGGGGGGAGCACAGATACGCAGTATTTT. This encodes CASSYGPLGGGSTDTQYF.

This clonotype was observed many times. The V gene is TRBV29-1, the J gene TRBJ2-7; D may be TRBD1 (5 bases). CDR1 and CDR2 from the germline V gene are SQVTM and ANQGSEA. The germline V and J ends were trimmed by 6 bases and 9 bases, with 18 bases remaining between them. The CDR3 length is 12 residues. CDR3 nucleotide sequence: TGCAGCGTCTTGGACATTGCCCGTGGGCAGTACTTC. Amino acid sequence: CSVLDIARGQYF.

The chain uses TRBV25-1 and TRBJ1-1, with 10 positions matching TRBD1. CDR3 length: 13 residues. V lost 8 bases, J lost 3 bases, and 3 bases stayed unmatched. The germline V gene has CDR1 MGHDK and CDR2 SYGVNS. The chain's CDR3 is CASPGTGDTEAFF. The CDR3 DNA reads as TGTGCCAGCCCAGGGACAGGGGACACTGAAGCTTTCTTT.

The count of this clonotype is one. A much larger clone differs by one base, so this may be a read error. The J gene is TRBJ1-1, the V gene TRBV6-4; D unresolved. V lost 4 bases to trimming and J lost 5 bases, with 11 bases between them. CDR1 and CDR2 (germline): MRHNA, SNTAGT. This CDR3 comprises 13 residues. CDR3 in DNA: TGTGCCAGCAGTGCCGCGGGATTAACTGAAGCTTTCTTT. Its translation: CASSAAGLTEAFF.

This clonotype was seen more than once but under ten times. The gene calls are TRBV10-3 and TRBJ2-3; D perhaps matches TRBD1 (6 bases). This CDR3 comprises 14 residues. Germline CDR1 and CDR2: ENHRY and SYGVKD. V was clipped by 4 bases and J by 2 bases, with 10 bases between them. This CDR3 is CAISGQGNTDTQYF. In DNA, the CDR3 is TGTGCCATCAGTGGGCAGGGGAACACAGATACGCAGTATTTT.

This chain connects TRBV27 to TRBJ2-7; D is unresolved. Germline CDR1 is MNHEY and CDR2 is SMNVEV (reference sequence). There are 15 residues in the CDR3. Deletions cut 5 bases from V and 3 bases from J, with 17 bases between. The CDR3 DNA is TGTGCCAGCAGTCCCCCCCGAAGGCAGCGCTACGAGCAGTACTTC. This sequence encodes CASSPPRRQRYEQYF.

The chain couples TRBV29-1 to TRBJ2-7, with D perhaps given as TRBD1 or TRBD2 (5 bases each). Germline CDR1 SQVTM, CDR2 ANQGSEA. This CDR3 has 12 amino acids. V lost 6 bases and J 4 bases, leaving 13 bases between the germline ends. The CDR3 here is CSVRDGRYEQYF. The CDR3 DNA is TGCAGCGTCCGGGACGGTCGTTACGAGCAGTACTTC.

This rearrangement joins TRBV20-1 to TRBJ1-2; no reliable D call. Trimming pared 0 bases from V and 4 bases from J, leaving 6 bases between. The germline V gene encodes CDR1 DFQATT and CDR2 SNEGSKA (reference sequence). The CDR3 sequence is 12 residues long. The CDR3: CSARDRGYGYTF. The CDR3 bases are TGCAGTGCTAGAGATCGGGGCTATGGCTACACCTTC.

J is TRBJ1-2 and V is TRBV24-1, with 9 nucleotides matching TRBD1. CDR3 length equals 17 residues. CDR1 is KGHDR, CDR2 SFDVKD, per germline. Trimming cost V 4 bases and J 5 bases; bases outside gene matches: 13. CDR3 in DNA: TGTGCCACCAGTGAATCGGGACAGGGAACAGGATTATATGGCTACACCTTC. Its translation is CATSESGQGTGLYGYTF.

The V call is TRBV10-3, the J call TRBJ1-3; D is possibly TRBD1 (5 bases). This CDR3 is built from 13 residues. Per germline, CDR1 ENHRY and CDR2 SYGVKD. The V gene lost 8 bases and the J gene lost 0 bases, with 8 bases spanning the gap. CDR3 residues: CAIRQISGNTIYF. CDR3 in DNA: TGTGCCATCCGACAGATCTCTGGAAACACCATATATTTT.

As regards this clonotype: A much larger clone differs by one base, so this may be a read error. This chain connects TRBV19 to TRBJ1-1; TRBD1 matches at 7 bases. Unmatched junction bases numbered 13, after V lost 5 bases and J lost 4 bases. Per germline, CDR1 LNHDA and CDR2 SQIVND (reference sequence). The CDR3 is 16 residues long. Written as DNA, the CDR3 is TGTGCCAGTAGTGCGACAGGGTTTGTCGGTAGCACTGAAGCTTTCTTT. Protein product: CASSATGFVGSTEAFF.

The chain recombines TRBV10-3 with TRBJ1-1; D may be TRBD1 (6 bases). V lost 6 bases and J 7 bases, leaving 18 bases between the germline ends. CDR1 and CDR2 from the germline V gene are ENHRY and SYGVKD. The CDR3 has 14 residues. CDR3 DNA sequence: TGTGCCATCAGCCGACAGGCAGCGAGCGGTGAAGCTTTCTTT. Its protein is CAISRQAASGEAFF.

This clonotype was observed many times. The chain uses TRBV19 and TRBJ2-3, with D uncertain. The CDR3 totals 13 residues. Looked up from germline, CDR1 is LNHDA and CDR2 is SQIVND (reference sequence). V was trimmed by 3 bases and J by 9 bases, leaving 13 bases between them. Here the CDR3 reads CASSISVASTQYF. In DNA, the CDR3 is TGTGCCAGTAGTATTTCGGTAGCTTCCACGCAGTATTTT.

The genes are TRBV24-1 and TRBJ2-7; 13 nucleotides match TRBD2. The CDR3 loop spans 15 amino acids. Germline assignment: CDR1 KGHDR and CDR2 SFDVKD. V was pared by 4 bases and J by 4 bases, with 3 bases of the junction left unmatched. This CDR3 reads CATSDGTSGIYEQYF. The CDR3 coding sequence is TGTGCCACCAGTGACGGGACTAGCGGGATATACGAGCAGTACTTC.

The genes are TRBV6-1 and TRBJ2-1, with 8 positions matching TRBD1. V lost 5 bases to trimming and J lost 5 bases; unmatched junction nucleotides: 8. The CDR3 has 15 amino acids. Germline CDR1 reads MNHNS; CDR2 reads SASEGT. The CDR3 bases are TGTGCCAGCAGTCCGCGACGGACAGGGAACAATGAGCAGTTCTTC. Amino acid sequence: CASSPRRTGNNEQFF.

This CDR3 reads CASSLDRGLYNEQFF. CDR3 coding DNA: TGTGCCAGCAGTTTAGACAGGGGTTTATACAATGAGCAGTTCTTC. The V and J genes are TRBV12-3 or TRBV12-4 and TRBJ2-1, with TRBD1 matching 7 bases. CDR3 size: 15 residues. V shed 1 base and J 4 bases; nucleotides not matched to a gene: 4.

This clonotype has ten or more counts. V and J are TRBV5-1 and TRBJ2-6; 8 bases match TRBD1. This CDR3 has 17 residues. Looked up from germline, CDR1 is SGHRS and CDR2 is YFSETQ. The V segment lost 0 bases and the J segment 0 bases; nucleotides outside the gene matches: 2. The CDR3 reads CASSLGTGSSGANVLTF. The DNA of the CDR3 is TGCGCCAGCAGCTTGGGGACAGGGAGCTCTGGGGCCAACGTCCTGACTTTC.

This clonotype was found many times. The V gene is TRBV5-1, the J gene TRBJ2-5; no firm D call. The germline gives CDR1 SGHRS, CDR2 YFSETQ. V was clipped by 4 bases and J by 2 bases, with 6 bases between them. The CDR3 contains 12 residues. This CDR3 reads CASSTDQETQYF. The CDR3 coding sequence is TGCGCCAGCAGCACCGATCAAGAGACCCAGTACTTC.

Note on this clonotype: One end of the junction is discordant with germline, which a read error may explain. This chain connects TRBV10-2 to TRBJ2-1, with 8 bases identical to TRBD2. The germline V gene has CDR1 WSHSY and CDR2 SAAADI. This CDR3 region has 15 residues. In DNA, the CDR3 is TGTGCCAGCAGGCTCCGGGGGGGGCCTGGAAATGAGCAGTTCTTC. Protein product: CASRLRGGPGNEQFF.

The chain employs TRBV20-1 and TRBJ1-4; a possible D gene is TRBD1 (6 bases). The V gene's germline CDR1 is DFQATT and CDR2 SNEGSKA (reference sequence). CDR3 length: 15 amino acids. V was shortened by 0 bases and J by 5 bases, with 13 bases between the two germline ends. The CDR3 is CSARDRGQGNEKLFF. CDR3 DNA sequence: TGCAGTGCTAGAGATCGGGGGCAGGGAAATGAAAAACTGTTTTTT.

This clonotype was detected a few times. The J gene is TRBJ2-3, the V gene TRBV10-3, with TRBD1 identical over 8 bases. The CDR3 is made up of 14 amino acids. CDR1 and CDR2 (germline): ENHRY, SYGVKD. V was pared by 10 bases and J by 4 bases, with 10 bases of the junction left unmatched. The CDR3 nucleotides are TGTGCCACCTCATGGACAGGGTCGGCAGATACGCAGTATTTT. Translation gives CATSWTGSADTQYF.

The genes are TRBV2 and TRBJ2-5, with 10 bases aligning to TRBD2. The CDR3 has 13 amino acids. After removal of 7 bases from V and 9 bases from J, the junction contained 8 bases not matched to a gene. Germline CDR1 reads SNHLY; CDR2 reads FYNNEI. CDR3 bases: TGTGCCAGCACCCTAGCGGGGGTCCGGGCCCAGTACTTC. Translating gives CASTLAGVRAQYF.

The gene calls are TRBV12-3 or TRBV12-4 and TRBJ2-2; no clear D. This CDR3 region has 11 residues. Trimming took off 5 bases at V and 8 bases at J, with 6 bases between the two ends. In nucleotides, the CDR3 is TGTGCCAGCAGTCCCGCGGGGGAGCTGTTTTTT. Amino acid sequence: CASSPAGELFF.

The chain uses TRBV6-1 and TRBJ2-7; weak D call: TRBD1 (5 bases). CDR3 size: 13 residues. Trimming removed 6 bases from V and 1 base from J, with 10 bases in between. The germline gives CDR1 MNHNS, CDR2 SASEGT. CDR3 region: CASRPDMSYEQYF. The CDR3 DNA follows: TGTGCCAGCAGACCGGACATGTCCTACGAGCAGTACTTC.

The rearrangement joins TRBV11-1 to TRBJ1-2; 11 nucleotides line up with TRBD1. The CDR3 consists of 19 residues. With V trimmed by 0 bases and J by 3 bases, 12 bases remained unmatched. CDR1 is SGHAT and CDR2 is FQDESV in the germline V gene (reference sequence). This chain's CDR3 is CASSLAYLPGQGEYYGYTF. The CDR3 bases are TGTGCCAGCAGCTTAGCCTACCTTCCGGGACAGGGGGAGTACTATGGCTACACCTTC.

This chain's CDR3 is CAITGGIDTEAFF. The CDR3 DNA reads as TGTGCCATCACCGGGGGGATAGATACTGAAGCTTTCTTT. The chain uses TRBV10-3 and TRBJ1-1; maybe TRBD1 (5 bases). The germline V and J ends were trimmed by 7 bases and 5 bases, with 14 bases remaining between them. Germline CDR1 and CDR2: ENHRY and SYGVKD. The length of the CDR3 is 13 residues.

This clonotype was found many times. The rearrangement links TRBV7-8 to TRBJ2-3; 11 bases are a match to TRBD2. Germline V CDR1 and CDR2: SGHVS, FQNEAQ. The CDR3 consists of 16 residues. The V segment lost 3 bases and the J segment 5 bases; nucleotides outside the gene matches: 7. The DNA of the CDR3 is TGTGCCAGCAGCTTCAATAGCGGGGGGGCCGTAGATACGCAGTATTTT. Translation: CASSFNSGGAVDTQYF.

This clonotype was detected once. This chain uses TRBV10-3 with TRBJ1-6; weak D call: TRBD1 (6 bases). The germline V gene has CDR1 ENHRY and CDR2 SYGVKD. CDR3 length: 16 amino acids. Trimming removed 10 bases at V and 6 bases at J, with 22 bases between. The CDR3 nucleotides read TGTGCCAGCAGGGACTGGGGGGGAGGGGGTAATTCACCCCTCCACTTT. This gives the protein CASRDWGGGGNSPLHF.

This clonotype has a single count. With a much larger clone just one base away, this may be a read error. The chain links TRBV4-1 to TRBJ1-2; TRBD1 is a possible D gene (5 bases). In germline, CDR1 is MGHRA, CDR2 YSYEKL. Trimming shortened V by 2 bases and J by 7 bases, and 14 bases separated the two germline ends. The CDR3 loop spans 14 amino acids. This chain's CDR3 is CASSQIERGGGYTF. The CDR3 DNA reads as TGCGCCAGCAGCCAAATTGAACGGGGGGGTGGCTACACCTTC.

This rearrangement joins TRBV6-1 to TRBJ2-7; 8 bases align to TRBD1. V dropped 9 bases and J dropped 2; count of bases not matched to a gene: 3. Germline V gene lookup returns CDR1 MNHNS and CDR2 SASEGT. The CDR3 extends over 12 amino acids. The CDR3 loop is CASGTGPYEQYF. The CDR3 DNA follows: TGTGCCAGTGGGACAGGCCCCTACGAGCAGTACTTC.